Sequencing of this T cell receptor beta chain was carried out in a study of Graves' ophthalmopathy and Graves' hyperthyroidism (dated by TCRdb to about 2018). Regarding the complete study: Peripheral blood was collected before any treatment was given, at the time of initial diagnosis. To tell Graves' ophthalmopathy apart from Graves' hyperthyroidism, and to predict which patients would progress to ophthalmopathy, the study relied on TCR beta repertoire signatures. In over five hyperthyroidism patients, T-cell repertoires of thyroid tissue and blood were compared. Once sampling was done, hyperthyroidism patients were given methimazole at a starting dose of 30 mg daily, while ophthalmopathy patients were given high-dose intravenous methylprednisolone. The independent validation cohort included 18 to 20 hyperthyroidism patients plus 17 patients who later progressed from hyperthyroidism to ophthalmopathy. The 100 or so discovery patients were divided at random into training and test sets in a 7:3 ratio. In total, 135 blood samples were TCR-sequenced: under 45 ophthalmopathy, some 80 hyperthyroidism and some 17 hyperthyroidism-to-ophthalmopathy patients. To explore V-J signatures that separate ophthalmopathy from hyperthyroidism, a discovery set of about a hundred patients was enrolled, consisting of 40 to 45 with ophthalmopathy and fewer than 60 with stable hyperthyroidism.

The V end loses 0 bases and the J end loses 2 bases, and a stretch of 11 bases separates them. The CDR3, from cysteine to phenylalanine, totals 15 residues. Just the 45-base CDR3 DNA is kept, in frame starting at base 1. For repertoire sequencing, the TCR beta CDR3 regions were amplified from RNA transcripts. HTBI primers and the Qiagen OneStep RT-PCR kit were used in a first-round RT-PCR, which was followed by a second-round multiplex PCR, size selection and purification. The libraries underwent paired-end sequencing with 100 bp reads on an Illumina HiSeq2000. The original pipeline was this. SOAPnuke was used to process the reads, throwing out any read that had adapters, had uncalled bases, had a mean Phred below 15, or lacked an exact constant-primer or identifier match. High-quality paired reads were merged with COPE v1.2.5. Clonotypes were defined as unique nucleotide sequences and were aligned to IMGT TRB V, D and J references using MiTCR v1.1. Analysis was restricted to V-J combinations with a frequency above 0.0001, which covered roughly 99% of repertoires. For each V-J combination, a TCR clonal expansion and chaos score was defined as the ratio of F50 clonal expansion to chaos observed in the TCRdist matrix. Welch's t-statistics and random forest were used to narrow the features down to more than 10 V-J combinations, which were then fed into a naive Bayes classifier. The similarity between thyroid and blood repertoires was quantified using the Morisita-Horn index. The public sequencing data were trimmed at Q25 with fastp and processed into clonotypes with MiXCR by TCRdb, which kept only in-frame beta chains. Rows with a matching CDR3 protein are joined into one entry that keeps the most common DNA and genes. TCRdb's processing, not the study's, gives the V and J calls here. Within this sample are hundreds of thousands of distinct CDR3 sequences, with around an eighth of them counted one time only. Over 8% of the sample lies in the top ten.

Paper-wide results and their limitations: Most expanded thyroid clonotypes with a frequency above 0.001 also appeared in blood, which suggests that blood repertoires may reflect the immune response in the thyroid. No statistical method was used to set the sample size in advance, and the investigators knew which group each participant was assigned to. The 13-signature model separated ophthalmopathy from stable hyperthyroidism with 85% to 90% sensitivity and around 84% specificity in cross-validation, and 80%/75% in the test set. In validation, the model predicted ophthalmopathy progression with 70.59% sensitivity and 72.22% specificity; 12 predicted patients were CT-confirmed with GO in a median of 6.5 months.

This clonotype showed up many times. Its cognate antigen has yet to be identified. One base away there is no much larger clone; base qualities are not given. The ophthalmopathy patients had moderately to severely active disease, with a Clinical Activity Score of 3 or higher, a NOSPECS grade of 4 or higher, and a disease duration of less than 3 months. Patients with other autoimmune diseases, uncontrolled infections, pregnancy or lactation were excluded. Clinical symptoms, serum thyroxine, TRAb, thyroid ultrasound and orbital computed tomography formed the basis of the diagnosis. PBMCs were isolated from 10 ml of fresh peripheral blood by Ficoll-Paque density gradient centrifugation. Total RNA was extracted with Trizol reagent and quality-checked on an Agilent 2100 Bioanalyzer.

The rearranged segments are TRBV12-3 or TRBV12-4 and TRBJ2-7; the D gene is perhaps TRBD2, on 6 matching bases. The TCR originated in a woman aged 25 to 39 with Graves' ophthalmopathy. Donor details come from another sample of the same person, matched by shared clones. The specimen sequenced was blood. The DNA is TGTGCCAGCAGTTTAGCGGGGGGACGAGCCTACGAGCAGTACTTC. Translated, this is CASSLAGGRAYEQYF.